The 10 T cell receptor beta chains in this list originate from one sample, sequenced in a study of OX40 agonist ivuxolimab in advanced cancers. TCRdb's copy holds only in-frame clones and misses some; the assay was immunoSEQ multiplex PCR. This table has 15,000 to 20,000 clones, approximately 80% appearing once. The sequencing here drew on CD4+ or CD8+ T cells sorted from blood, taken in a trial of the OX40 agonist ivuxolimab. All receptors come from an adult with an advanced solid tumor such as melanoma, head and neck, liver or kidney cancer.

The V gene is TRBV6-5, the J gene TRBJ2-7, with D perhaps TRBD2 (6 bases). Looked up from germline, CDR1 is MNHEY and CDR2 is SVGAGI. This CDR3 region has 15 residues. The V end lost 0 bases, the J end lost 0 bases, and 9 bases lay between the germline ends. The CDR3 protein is CASSYSSGYSYEQYF. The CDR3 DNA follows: TGTGCCAGCAGTTACTCGAGCGGGTACTCCTACGAGCAGTACTTC.

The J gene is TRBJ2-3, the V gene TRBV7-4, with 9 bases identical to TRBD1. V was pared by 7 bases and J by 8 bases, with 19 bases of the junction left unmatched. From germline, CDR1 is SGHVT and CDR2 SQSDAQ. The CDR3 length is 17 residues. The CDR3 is CASTRGRRTGDFGTQYF. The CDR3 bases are TGTGCCAGCACCAGAGGTAGGCGGACAGGGGATTTCGGTACGCAGTATTTT.

The CDR3 is CASSQTLTGSDIQYF. For the CDR3, the DNA is TGTGCCAGCAGCCAGACGTTGACAGGGTCGGACATTCAGTACTTC. V and J are TRBV4-2 and TRBJ2-4; 7 nucleotides agree with TRBD1. Germline values: CDR1 LGHNA, CDR2 YNFKEQ. With V trimmed by 3 bases and J by 8 bases, 10 bases remained unmatched. This CDR3 contains 15 residues.

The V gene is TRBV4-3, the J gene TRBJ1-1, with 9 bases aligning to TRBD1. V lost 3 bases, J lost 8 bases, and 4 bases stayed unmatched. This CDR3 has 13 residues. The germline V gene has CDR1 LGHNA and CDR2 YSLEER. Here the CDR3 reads CASSHGTGIEAFF. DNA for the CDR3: TGCGCCAGCAGCCATGGGACAGGGATCGAAGCTTTCTTT.

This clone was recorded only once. Here the CDR3 DNA reads TGTGCCAGCAGGCAGGACGGGACCGGGGAGCTGTTTTTT. Amino acids: CASRQDGTGELFF. The chain combines TRBV6-6 with TRBJ2-2; no reliable D call. V was shortened by 6 bases and J by 5 bases, with 10 bases between the two germline ends. The CDR3 contains 13 residues. CDR1 MNHNY and CDR2 SVGAGI come from the germline V gene (reference sequence).

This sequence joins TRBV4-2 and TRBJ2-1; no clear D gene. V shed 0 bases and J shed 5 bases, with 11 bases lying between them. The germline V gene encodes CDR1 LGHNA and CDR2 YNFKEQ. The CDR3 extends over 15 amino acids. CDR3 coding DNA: TGTGCCAGCAGCCAAGAGGCAGGATTAAACAATGAGCAGTTCTTC. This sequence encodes CASSQEAGLNNEQFF.

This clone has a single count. The CDR3 spells CASSLGGGTEAFF. Here the CDR3 DNA reads TGTGCCAGCAGCTTGGGAGGGGGAACTGAAGCTTTCTTT. This sequence joins TRBV7-9 and TRBJ1-1, with D possibly matching TRBD1 (6 bases). V shed 3 bases and J shed 5 bases, with 10 bases lying between them. The CDR3 is made up of 13 amino acids. Germline V CDR1 and CDR2: SEHNR, FQNEAQ (reference sequence).

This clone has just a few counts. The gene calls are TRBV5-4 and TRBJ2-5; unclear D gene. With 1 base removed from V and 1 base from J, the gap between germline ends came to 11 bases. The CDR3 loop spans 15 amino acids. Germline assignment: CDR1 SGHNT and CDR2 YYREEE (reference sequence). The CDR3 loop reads CASSLYVGSQETQYF. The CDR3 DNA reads TGTGCCAGCAGCTTGTATGTCGGCAGCCAAGAGACCCAGTACTTC.

In DNA, the CDR3 is TGTGCCAGCAGTCCAGCAACAGGGGGCGCGAACAATCAGCCCCAGCATTTT. As protein: CASSPATGGANNQPQHF. This chain connects TRBV28 to TRBJ1-5; the match to TRBD1 covers 9 bases. CDR3 size: 17 residues. Per germline, CDR1 MDHEN and CDR2 SYDVKM. V trimming: 5 bases; J trimming: 3 bases; junction bases outside the gene matches: 11.

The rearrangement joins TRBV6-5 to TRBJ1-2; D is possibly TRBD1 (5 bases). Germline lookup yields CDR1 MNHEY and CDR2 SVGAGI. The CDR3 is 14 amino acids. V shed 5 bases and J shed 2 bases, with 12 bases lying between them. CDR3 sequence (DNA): TGTGCCAGCAGTGGACACGTCTACAACTATGGCTACACCTTC. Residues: CASSGHVYNYGYTF.